This TCR beta chain was obtained from a study of intratumoral heterogeneity in liver cancer. Across the whole study: Most patients were male, with a median age of approximately 59 years.

Only in-frame clones appear in the TCRdb table, and some are missing; sequencing was by immunoSEQ multiplex PCR. The sample records fewer than 3,000 clones, 70% to 75% being singletons. From germline, CDR1 is MGHRA and CDR2 YSYEKL. The trim removed 4 bases at V and 4 bases at J, leaving 4 bases unmatched. The CDR3 has 14 amino acids. Tumour samples came from separate, distinct regions of the hepatocellular carcinoma nodule. Before surgical resection, these early-stage hepatocellular carcinoma patients received no treatment. The material was tumor tissue, obtained before any cancer treatment. V gene TRBV4-1 combines with J gene TRBJ1-3, with 7 bases lining up with TRBD1. The sequence was collected from a woman in her 70s with hepatocellular carcinoma. CDR3 nucleotides: TGCGCCAGCAGCCGTAGACAGGGCGGAAACACCATATATTTT. Amino acid sequence: CASSRRQGGNTIYF.